Below, 17 T cell receptor beta chains from the same sample are listed, as sequenced in a study of blood T cell repertoires in COVID-19. Only in-frame clones appear in the TCRdb table, and some are missing; sequencing was by immunoSEQ multiplex PCR. The table shows about 200,000 clones, with around four fifths occurring only once. The material sequenced was peripheral blood. Receptor source: a man in his sixties with COVID-19, enrolled during active disease.

In regard to this clone: The same CDR3 also results from other DNA sequences found in this sample. The J gene is TRBJ1-5, the V gene TRBV3-1 (or the pseudogene TRBV3-2), with D unresolved. The CDR3 spans 14 residues. Germline CDR1 LGHDT, CDR2 YNNKEL (reference sequence). Trimming took 0 bases from V and 6 from J, leaving 9 bases between them. CDR3 sequence: CASSQDLRAQPQHF. In DNA form, the CDR3 reads TGTGCCAGCAGCCAAGATCTCCGCGCTCAGCCCCAGCATTTT.

J is TRBJ1-4 and V is TRBV4-1; 7 bases map to TRBD1. Per the germline V gene, CDR1 is MGHRA and CDR2 is YSYEKL. With V trimmed by 3 bases and J by 8 bases, 12 bases remained unmatched. CDR3 size: 16 residues. CDR3: CASSHPTEGAWEKLFF. CDR3 DNA: TGCGCCAGCAGCCACCCGACCGAGGGGGCGTGGGAAAAACTGTTTTTT.

The chain recombines TRBV9 with TRBJ2-7; 9 positions agree with TRBD1. The J segment lost 2 bases and the V segment lost 0 bases, leaving 3 bases of the junction unmatched. The CDR3 runs 15 residues. Germline V CDR1 and CDR2: SGDLS, YYNGEE. The CDR3 DNA follows: TGTGCCAGCAGCGTAGGTACAGGGGGCCCCTACGAGCAGTACTTC. Amino acids: CASSVGTGGPYEQYF.

This clone occurred a few times. J is TRBJ1-2 and V is TRBV29-1, with D perhaps matching TRBD1 (5 bases). This CDR3 spans 13 amino acids. Trimming shortened V by 7 bases and J by 0 bases, and 12 bases separated the two germline ends. CDR1 SQVTM and CDR2 ANQGSEA come from the germline V gene. The CDR3 region is CSAADSTNYGYTF. For the CDR3, the DNA is TGCAGCGCCGCTGACAGTACTAACTATGGCTACACCTTC. Combining the CDR3 with reference TRBV29-1 and TRBJ1-2 gives the whole variable domain SAVISQKPSRDICQRGTSLTIQCQVDSQVTMMFWYRQQPGQSLTLIATANQGSEATYESGFVIDKFPISRPNLTFSTLTVSNMSPEDSSIYLCSAADSTNYGYTFGSGTRLTVV.

The chain is built from TRBV11-2 and TRBJ2-7; the D gene is possibly TRBD2 (5 bases). There are 14 residues in the CDR3. Germline CDR1 and CDR2: SGHAT and FQNNGV. V lost 1 base to trimming and J lost 3 bases, with 10 bases between them. The CDR3 sequence: CASSLGIGSYEQYF. In nucleotides, the CDR3 is TGTGCCAGCAGCTTAGGGATAGGGAGCTACGAGCAGTACTTC.

This clone was seen only a few times. This chain links TRBV6-2 or TRBV6-3 with TRBJ2-3; TRBD1 agrees at 7 bases. J was trimmed by 0 bases and V by 4 bases; bases with no gene match: 4. Germline V gene sequence: CDR1 MNHEY, CDR2 SVGEGT. The CDR3 has 15 amino acids. CDR3 coding DNA: TGTGCCAGCAGTTTAGGACAGGCAAGCACAGATACGCAGTATTTT. It codes for CASSLGQASTDTQYF.

CDR3 nucleotide sequence: TGCGCCAGCAGCTTCGACAGGGGGCTTGTGGAGCAGTACTTC. Its protein is CASSFDRGLVEQYF. The chain employs TRBV5-1 and TRBJ2-7; 10 positions match TRBD1. Trimming at V came to 2 bases and at J to 7 bases, leaving 6 bases not matched to a gene. The germline gives CDR1 SGHRS, CDR2 YFSETQ. The CDR3 is made up of 14 amino acids.

This chain connects TRBV15 to TRBJ1-1; 7 nucleotides match TRBD1. Trimming at V came to 5 bases and at J to 3 bases, leaving 9 bases not matched to a gene. The CDR3 has 15 amino acids. In germline, CDR1 is LNHNV, CDR2 YYDKDF (reference sequence). The DNA for the CDR3 is TGTGCCACCAGCCCCCCGGACAGGTCCTACACTGAAGCTTTCTTT. This translates into CATSPPDRSYTEAFF.

This clone was picked up a small number of times. The chain uses TRBV5-1 and TRBJ2-2; 8 bases fit TRBD1. CDR1 is SGHRS and CDR2 is YFSETQ in the germline V gene. Trimming cost V 3 bases and J 3 bases; bases outside gene matches: 4. The CDR3 length is 15 residues. The CDR3 DNA reads TGCGCCAGCAGCTCCAGGGGGCTGGACACCGGGGAGCTGTTTTTT. Translated: CASSSRGLDTGELFF.

This clone was counted only a few times. The CDR3 loop is CASSLYTGTGEYF. The CDR3 nucleotides read TGTGCCAGCAGTTTATATACCGGGACAGGGGAGTACTTC. The chain uses TRBV28 and TRBJ2-7; 10 bases are a match to TRBD1. CDR3 length: 13 amino acids. Germline-derived CDR1 and CDR2 are MDHEN and SYDVKM. Trimming at V came to 1 base and at J to 11 bases, leaving 5 bases not matched to a gene.

This CDR3 is CAWSYRGRPYGYTF. CDR3 sequence (DNA): TGTGCCTGGAGTTACAGGGGGCGGCCTTATGGCTACACCTTC. This sequence joins TRBV30 and TRBJ1-2, with 9 bases that match TRBD1. J gave up 5 bases and V 2 bases, and 6 bases lay outside the gene matches. CDR3 size: 14 residues. The germline V gene has CDR1 GTSNPN and CDR2 SVGIG (reference sequence).

CDR3 protein: CATSRARTTDTQYF. The CDR3 nucleotides are TGTGCCACCAGCAGAGCGAGAACCACAGATACGCAGTATTTT. The chain recombines TRBV15 with TRBJ2-3, with D unresolved. This CDR3 has 14 residues. Trimming pared 1 base from V and 2 bases from J, leaving 7 bases between. The germline V gene has CDR1 LNHNV and CDR2 YYDKDF (reference sequence). Supplemented by reference TRBV15 and TRBJ2-3, the full variable domain reads DAMVIQNPRYQVTQFGKPVTLSCSQTLNHNVMYWYQQKSSQAPKLLFHYYDKDFNNEADTPDNFQSRRPNTSFCFLDIRSPGLGDTAMYLCATSRARTTDTQYFGPGTRLTVL.

This sequence joins TRBV2 and TRBJ2-7, with D uncertain. Germline V gene sequence: CDR1 SNHLY, CDR2 FYNNEI. Trimming left V 6 bases short and J 2 bases short, with 5 bases between. This CDR3 region has 11 residues. In nucleotides, the CDR3 is TGTGCCAGCAGGCGCACCTACGAGCAGTACTTC. It codes for CASRRTYEQYF.

A few counts support this clone. This chain links TRBV28 with TRBJ2-7; 8 bases fit TRBD2. CDR3 length: 13 amino acids. Per the germline V gene, CDR1 is MDHEN and CDR2 is SYDVKM. Trimming cost V 7 bases and J 4 bases; bases outside gene matches: 6. For the CDR3, the DNA is TGTGCCAGCATGCTAGCGGGCGGGTACGAGCAGTACTTC. Its protein is CASMLAGGYEQYF.

The chain employs TRBV3-1 (or the pseudogene TRBV3-2) and TRBJ1-2; weak D call: TRBD1 (5 bases). Trimming cost V 7 bases and J 8 bases, with 17 bases left between them. Germline CDR1 reads LGHDT; CDR2 reads YNNKEL (reference sequence). There are 13 residues in the CDR3. The CDR3 loop reads CASTLMGGGGYTF. CDR3 DNA: TGTGCCAGCACCCTGATGGGGGGGGGAGGCTACACCTTC.

The chain joins TRBV27 to TRBJ1-5; no reliable D call. The CDR3 is made up of 16 amino acids. Trimming left V 10 bases short and J 2 bases short, with 21 bases between. Germline-derived CDR1 and CDR2 are MNHEY and SMNVEV (reference sequence). DNA of the CDR3: TGTGCCACCCAACTTCGTGGGTTAGGAGGCAATCAGCCCCAGCATTTT. As protein: CATQLRGLGGNQPQHF.

The CDR3 loop is CASSPDRVGEQYF. The CDR3 bases are TGTGCCAGCTCACCTGACAGGGTGGGAGAGCAGTACTTC. The chain is built from TRBV18 and TRBJ2-7; 7 positions match TRBD1. Germline V gene lookup returns CDR1 KGHSH and CDR2 LQKENI. This CDR3 spans 13 amino acids. J gave up 7 bases and V 3 bases, and 6 bases lay outside the gene matches. The whole variable domain, remainder taken from reference TRBV18 and TRBJ2-7, is NAGVMQNPRHLVRRRGQEARLRCSPMKGHSHVYWYRQLPEEGLKFMVYLQKENIIDESGMPKERFSAEFPKEGPSILRIQQVVRGDSAAYFCASSPDRVGEQYFGPGTRLTVT.